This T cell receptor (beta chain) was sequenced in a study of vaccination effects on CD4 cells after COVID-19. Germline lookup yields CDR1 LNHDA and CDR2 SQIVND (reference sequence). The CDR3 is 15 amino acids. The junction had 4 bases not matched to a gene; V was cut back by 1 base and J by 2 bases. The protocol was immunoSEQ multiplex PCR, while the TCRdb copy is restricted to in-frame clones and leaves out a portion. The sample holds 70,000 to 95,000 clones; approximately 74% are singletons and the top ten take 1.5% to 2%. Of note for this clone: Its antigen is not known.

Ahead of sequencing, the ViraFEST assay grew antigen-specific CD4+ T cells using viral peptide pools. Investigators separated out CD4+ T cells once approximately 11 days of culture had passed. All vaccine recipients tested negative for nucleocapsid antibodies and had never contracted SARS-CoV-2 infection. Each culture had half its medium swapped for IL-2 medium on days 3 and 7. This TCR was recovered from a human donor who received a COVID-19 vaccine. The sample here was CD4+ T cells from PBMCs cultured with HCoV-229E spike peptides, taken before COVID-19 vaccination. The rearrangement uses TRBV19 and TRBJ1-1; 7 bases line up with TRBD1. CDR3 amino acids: CASSIAQGGNTEAFF. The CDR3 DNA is TGTGCCAGTAGTATAGCTCAGGGGGGAAACACTGAAGCTTTCTTT.